The 5 T cell receptor beta chains below were found in one sample sequenced in a study of T-cell reconstitution after alpha-beta-depleted transplantation in children listed by TCRdb under 2016. Libraries came from PCR. Sequencing relied on an Illumina HiSeq 2500. To normalize quantification of the TCRbeta repertoire, the TCR libraries were built with molecular barcoding that relied on unique molecular identifiers. TCRdb ran its own pipeline on the public reads, namely fastp trimming at Q25 and MiXCR clone calling, and kept in-frame beta chains. Rows are unified per CDR3 protein, each entry keeping the most common DNA and genes. For this sample the table gives a few hundred thousand distinct CDR3 sequences, of which approximately 7% were detected only once. Together, the top ten hold less than 7% of the sample. The sample's treatment or condition, from its label and the paper: allogeneic hematopoietic cell transplantation with graft depleted of TCRalphabeta T cells and CD19 B cells.

This material consisted of PBMCs, taken before TCRalphabeta/CD19-depleted stem cell transplant. These receptor sequences come from a boy aged 2 to 10 with acute lymphoblastic leukemia, due to receive a stem cell transplant.

This clonotype was detected only a few times. This rearrangement joins TRBV19 to TRBJ2-5; 7 bases map to TRBD1. After removal of 4 bases from V and 4 bases from J, the junction contained 9 bases not matched to a gene. CDR3 length: 15 residues. CDR1 and CDR2 from the germline V gene are LNHDA and SQIVND (reference sequence). This chain's CDR3 is CASSSQFNRGETQYF. DNA of the CDR3: TGTGCCAGTAGTAGCCAATTCAACAGGGGAGAGACCCAGTACTTC.

This clonotype has ten or more counts. This chain connects TRBV29-1 to TRBJ2-3; 11 bases align to TRBD2. This CDR3 comprises 15 residues. Germline CDR1 reads SQVTM; CDR2 reads ANQGSEA. V was pared by 2 bases and J by 2 bases, with 3 bases of the junction left unmatched. The CDR3 is CSVELAGGLTDTQYF. In nucleotides, the CDR3 is TGCAGCGTTGAACTAGCGGGGGGTCTCACAGATACGCAGTATTTT.

There are many counts of this clonotype. The rearrangement uses TRBV2 and TRBJ2-1; 9 nucleotides align to TRBD2. CDR3 length equals 15 residues. J gave up 8 bases and V 3 bases, and 8 bases lay outside the gene matches. Germline-derived CDR1 and CDR2 are SNHLY and FYNNEI. The CDR3 loop reads CASSDRGGREDEQFF. In DNA form, the CDR3 reads TGTGCCAGCAGTGATCGGGGCGGGAGGGAGGATGAGCAGTTCTTC.

In this sample, this clonotype turned up a few times. This chain uses TRBV28 with TRBJ1-5; D not certain. CDR1 MDHEN and CDR2 SYDVKM come from the germline V gene. The CDR3 has 14 amino acids. Trimming removed 6 bases from V and 0 bases from J, with 9 bases in between. The CDR3 DNA sequence: TGTGCCAGCAGAGGGTGGAATAGCAATCAGCCCCAGCATTTT. Protein sequence: CASRGWNSNQPQHF.

The chain joins TRBV5-6 to TRBJ1-1; 7 bases fit TRBD1. J gave up 11 bases and V 3 bases, and 10 bases lay outside the gene matches. CDR1 is SGHDT, CDR2 YYEEEE, per germline. The length of the CDR3 is 13 residues. The CDR3 reads CASSWATTGSAFF. The DNA of the CDR3 is TGTGCCAGCAGCTGGGCAACGACAGGGTCGGCTTTCTTT.